The clone carrying this T cell receptor beta chain is medium-sized. Trimming took 4 bases from V and 5 from J; bases not matched to a gene: 5. Germline assignment: CDR1 MDHEN and CDR2 SYDVKM. This CDR3 spans 14 amino acids. The data derive from a study of blood T cell repertoires in COVID-19. Study-level information: Samples of COVID-19 (acute and convalescent) were obtained from the United States, Italy and Spain. In each case, the material was cDNA or gDNA derived from T cells, B-cell-depleted T cells, or PBMCs.

Original methodology: Nucleated cell number was recorded as an estimate derived from reference gene primer amplification. Sequenced by immunoSEQ multiplex PCR; TCRdb stores in-frame clones only, minus some. D and trimming were read from the DNA, whereas the V and J calls and clone size are those reported in that table. Here the sample spans tens of thousands of clones, 88% being singletons. This sequence was found in a human donor in a cohort sampled during active COVID-19. The V and J genes are TRBV28 and TRBJ2-7; 10 positions match TRBD2. The sequenced sample was peripheral blood. For the CDR3, the DNA is TGTGCCAGCAGTTGGACTAGCGGTGCACACGAGCAGTACTTC. Translation gives CASSWTSGAHEQYF.